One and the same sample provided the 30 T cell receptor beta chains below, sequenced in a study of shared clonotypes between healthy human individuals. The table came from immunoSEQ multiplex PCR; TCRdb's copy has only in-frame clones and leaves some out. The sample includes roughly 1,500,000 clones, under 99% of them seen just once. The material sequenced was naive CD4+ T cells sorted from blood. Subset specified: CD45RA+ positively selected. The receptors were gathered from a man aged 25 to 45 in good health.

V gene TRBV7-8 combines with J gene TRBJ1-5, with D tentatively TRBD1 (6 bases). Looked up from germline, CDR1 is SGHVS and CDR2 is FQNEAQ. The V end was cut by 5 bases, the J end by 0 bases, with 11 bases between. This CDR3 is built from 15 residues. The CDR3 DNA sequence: TGTGCCAGCAGCCCCGGACAGTCTAGCAATCAGCCCCAGCATTTT. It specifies CASSPGQSSNQPQHF. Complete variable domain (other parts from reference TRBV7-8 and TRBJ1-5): GAGVSQSPRYKVAKRGQDVALRCDPISGHVSLFWYQQALGQGPEFLTYFQNEAQLDKSGLPSDRFFAERPEGSVSTLKIQRTQQEDSAVYLCASSPGQSSNQPQHFGDGTRLSIL.

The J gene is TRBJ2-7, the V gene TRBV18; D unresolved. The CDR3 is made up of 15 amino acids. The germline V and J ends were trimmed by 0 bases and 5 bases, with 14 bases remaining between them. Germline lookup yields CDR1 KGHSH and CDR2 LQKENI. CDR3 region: CASSPPAVLKDEQYF. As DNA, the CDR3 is TGTGCCAGCTCACCACCGGCGGTACTAAAGGACGAGCAGTACTTC.

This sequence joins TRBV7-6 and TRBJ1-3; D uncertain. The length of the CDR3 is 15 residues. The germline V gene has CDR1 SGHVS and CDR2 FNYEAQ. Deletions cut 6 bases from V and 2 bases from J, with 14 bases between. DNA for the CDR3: TGTGCCAGCAGACCGTACGGGGTGACTGGAAACACCATATATTTT. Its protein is CASRPYGVTGNTIYF.

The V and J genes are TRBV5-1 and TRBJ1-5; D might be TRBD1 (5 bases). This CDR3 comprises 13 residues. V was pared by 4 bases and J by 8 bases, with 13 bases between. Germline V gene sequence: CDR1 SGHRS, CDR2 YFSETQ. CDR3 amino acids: CASSQTGEEPQHF. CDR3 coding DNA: TGCGCCAGCAGCCAGACGGGGGAGGAGCCCCAGCATTTT.

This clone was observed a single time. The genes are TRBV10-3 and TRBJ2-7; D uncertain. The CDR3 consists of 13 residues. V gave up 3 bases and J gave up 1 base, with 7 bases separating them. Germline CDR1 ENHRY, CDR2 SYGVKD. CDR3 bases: TGTGCCATCAGTGACAATCCTTCCTACGAGCAGTACTTC. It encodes CAISDNPSYEQYF.

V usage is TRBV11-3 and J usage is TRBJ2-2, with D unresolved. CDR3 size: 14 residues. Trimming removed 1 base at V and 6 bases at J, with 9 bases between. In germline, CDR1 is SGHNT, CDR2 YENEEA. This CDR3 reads CASSLVAGPGELFF. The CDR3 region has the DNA TGTGCCAGCAGCTTAGTAGCTGGTCCCGGGGAGCTGTTTTTT.

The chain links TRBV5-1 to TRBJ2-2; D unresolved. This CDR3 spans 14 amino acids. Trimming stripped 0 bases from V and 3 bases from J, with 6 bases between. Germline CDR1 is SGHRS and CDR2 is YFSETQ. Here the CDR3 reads CASSLAVDTGELFF. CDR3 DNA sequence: TGCGCCAGCAGCTTGGCCGTGGACACCGGGGAGCTGTTTTTT.

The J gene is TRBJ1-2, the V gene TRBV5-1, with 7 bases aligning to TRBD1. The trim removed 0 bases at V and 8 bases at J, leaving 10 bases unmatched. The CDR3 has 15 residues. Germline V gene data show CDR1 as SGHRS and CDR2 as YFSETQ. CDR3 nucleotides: TGCGCCAGCAGCTTGGGAGACAGGGAAACGGCAGGCTACACCTTC. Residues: CASSLGDRETAGYTF.

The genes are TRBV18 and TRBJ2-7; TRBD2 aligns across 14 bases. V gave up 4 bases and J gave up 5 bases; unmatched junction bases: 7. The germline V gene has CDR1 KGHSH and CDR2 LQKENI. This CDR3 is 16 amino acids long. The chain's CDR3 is CASSQGLAGVVHEQYF. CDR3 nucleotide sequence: TGTGCCAGCTCACAGGGACTAGCGGGAGTAGTCCACGAGCAGTACTTC. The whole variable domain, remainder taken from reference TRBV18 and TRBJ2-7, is NAGVMQNPRHLVRRRGQEARLRCSPMKGHSHVYWYRQLPEEGLKFMVYLQKENIIDESGMPKERFSAEFPKEGPSILRIQQVVRGDSAAYFCASSQGLAGVVHEQYFGPGTRLTVT.

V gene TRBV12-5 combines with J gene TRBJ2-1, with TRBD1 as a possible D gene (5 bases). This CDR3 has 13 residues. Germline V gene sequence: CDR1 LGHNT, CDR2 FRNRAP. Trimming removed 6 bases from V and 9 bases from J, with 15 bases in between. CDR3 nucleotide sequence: TGTGCTAGTGGGATGTACACAGGTGGTGAGCAGTTCTTC. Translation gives CASGMYTGGEQFF.

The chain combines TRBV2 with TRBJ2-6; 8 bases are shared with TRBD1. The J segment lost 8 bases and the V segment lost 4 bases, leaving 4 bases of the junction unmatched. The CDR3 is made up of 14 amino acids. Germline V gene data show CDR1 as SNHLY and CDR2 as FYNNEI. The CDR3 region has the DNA TGTGCCAGCAGTGGGACAGGGTGGTCCAACGTCCTGACTTTC. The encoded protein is CASSGTGWSNVLTF.

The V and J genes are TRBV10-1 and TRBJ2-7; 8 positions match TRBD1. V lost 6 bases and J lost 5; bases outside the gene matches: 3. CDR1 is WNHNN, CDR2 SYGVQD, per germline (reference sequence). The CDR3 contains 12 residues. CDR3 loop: CASSQGAHEQYF. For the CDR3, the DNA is TGCGCCAGCAGCCAGGGGGCCCACGAGCAGTACTTC.

CDR3 sequence reads: CASSLFGRDDEQYF. The CDR3 DNA follows: TGCGCCAGCAGCTTGTTTGGCAGGGACGACGAGCAGTACTTC. V is TRBV5-1 and J is TRBJ2-7, with D perhaps TRBD1 or TRBD2 (5 bases each). V lost 1 base to trimming and J lost 5 bases, with 13 bases between them. The V gene's germline CDR1 is SGHRS and CDR2 YFSETQ. This CDR3 has 14 residues.

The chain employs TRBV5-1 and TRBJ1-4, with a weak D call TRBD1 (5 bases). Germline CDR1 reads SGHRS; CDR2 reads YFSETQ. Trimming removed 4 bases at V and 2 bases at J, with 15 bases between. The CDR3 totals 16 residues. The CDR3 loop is CASSGSGTATNEKLFF. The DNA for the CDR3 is TGCGCCAGCAGCGGCTCCGGGACGGCCACTAATGAAAAACTGTTTTTT.

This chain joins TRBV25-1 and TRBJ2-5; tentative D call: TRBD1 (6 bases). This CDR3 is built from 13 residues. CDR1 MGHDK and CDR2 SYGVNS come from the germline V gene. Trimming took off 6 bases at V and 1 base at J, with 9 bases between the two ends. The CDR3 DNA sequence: TGTGCCAGCAGAAGACAGGTCCAAGAGACCCAGTACTTC. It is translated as CASRRQVQETQYF.

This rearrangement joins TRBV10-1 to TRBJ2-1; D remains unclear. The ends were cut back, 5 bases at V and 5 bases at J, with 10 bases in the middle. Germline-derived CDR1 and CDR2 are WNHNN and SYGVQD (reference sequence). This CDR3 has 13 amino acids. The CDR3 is CASSKDLHNEQFF. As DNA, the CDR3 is TGCGCCAGCAGTAAAGACCTCCACAATGAGCAGTTCTTC.

CDR3: CASSLDQGSQPQHF. Written as DNA, the CDR3 is TGCGCCAGCAGCTTGGATCAGGGTAGTCAGCCCCAGCATTTT. The J gene is TRBJ1-5, the V gene TRBV5-1, with D possibly matching TRBD1 (5 bases). There are 14 residues in the CDR3. The V gene lost 0 bases and the J gene lost 6 bases, with 10 bases spanning the gap. Germline CDR1 SGHRS, CDR2 YFSETQ. Full variable domain (outside the CDR3, taken from reference TRBV5-1 and TRBJ1-5): KAGVTQTPRYLIKTRGQQVTLSCSPISGHRSVSWYQQTPGQGLQFLFEYFSETQRNKGNFPGRFSGRQFSNSRSEMNVSTLELGDSALYLCASSLDQGSQPQHFGDGTRLSIL.

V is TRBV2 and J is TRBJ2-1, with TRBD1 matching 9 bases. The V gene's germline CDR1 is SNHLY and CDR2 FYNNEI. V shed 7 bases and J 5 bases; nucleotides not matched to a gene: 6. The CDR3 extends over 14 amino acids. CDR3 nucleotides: TGTGCCAGCACCAGGGGACAGGGACACAATGAGCAGTTCTTC. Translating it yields CASTRGQGHNEQFF.

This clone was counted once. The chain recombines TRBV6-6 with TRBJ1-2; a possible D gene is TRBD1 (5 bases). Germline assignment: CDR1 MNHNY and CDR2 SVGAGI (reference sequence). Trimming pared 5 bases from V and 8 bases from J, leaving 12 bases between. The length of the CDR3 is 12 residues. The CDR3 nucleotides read TGTGCCAGCAGTGACGGGGGTCGGGGCTACACCTTC. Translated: CASSDGGRGYTF.

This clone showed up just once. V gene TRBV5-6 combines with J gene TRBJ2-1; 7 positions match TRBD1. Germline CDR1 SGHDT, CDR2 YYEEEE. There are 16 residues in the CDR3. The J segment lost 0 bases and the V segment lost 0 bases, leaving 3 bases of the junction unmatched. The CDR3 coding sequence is TGTGCCAGCAGCTTGGTGGACAGGCGCTCCTACAATGAGCAGTTCTTC. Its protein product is CASSLVDRRSYNEQFF.

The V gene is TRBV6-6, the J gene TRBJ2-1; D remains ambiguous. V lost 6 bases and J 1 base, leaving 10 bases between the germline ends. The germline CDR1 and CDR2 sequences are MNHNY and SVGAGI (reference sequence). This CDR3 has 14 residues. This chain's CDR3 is CASRLAVSYNEQFF. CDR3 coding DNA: TGTGCCAGCAGATTGGCGGTGTCCTACAATGAGCAGTTCTTC.

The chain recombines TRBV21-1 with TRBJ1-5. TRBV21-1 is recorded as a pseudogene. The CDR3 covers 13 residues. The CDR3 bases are TGTGCCAGCAGCAAAGCAATTACCAACTGCCTGCCTTTT. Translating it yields CASSKAITNCLPF.

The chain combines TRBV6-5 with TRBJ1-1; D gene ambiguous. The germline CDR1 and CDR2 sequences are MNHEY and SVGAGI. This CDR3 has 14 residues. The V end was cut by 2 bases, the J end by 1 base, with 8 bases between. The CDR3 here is CASSYRGTNTEAFF. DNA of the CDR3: TGTGCCAGCAGTTACCGGGGAACGAACACTGAAGCTTTCTTT.

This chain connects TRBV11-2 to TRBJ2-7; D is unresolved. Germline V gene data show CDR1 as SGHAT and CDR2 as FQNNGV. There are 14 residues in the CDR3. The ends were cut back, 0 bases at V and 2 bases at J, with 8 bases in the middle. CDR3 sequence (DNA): TGTGCCAGCAGCTTAGATCCCCAGACCTACGAGCAGTACTTC. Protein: CASSLDPQTYEQYF.

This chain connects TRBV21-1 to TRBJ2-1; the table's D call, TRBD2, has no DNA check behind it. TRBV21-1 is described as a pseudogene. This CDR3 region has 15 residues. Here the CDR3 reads CASNPTEDSYNEQFF. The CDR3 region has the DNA TGTGCCAGCAATCCGACGGAGGACTCCTACAATGAGCAGTTCTTC.

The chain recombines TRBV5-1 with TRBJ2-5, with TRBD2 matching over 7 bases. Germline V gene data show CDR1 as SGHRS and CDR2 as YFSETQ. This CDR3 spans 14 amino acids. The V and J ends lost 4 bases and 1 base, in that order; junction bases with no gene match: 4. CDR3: CASSRDYPQETQYF. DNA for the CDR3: TGCGCCAGCAGCAGGGACTACCCCCAAGAGACCCAGTACTTC.

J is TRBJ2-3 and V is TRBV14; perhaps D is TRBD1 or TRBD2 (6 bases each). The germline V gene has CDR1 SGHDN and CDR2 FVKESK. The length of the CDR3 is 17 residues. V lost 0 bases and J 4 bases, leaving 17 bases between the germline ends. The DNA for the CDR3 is TGTGCCAGCAGCCAAGAACTTTTCGGGGGCGTCGCAGATACGCAGTATTTT. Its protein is CASSQELFGGVADTQYF.

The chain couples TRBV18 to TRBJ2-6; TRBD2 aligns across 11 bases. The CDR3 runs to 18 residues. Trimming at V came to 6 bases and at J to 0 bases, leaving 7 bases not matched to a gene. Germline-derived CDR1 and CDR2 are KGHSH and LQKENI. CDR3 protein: CASSRLLAGDSGANVLTF. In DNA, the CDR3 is TGTGCCAGCTCGCGCTTACTAGCGGGAGACTCTGGGGCCAACGTCCTGACTTTC.

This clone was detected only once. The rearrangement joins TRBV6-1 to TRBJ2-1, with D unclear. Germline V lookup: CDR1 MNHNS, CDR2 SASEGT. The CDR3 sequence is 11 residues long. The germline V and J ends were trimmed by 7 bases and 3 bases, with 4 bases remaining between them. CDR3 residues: CASTFYNEQFF. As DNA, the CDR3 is TGTGCCAGCACCTTCTACAATGAGCAGTTCTTC.

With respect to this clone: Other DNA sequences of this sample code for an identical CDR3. The CDR3 reads CASTSDSYEQYF. The CDR3 bases are TGTGCCAGCACTTCTGATTCCTACGAGCAGTACTTC. This chain uses TRBV2 with TRBJ2-7; the D is unclear. The CDR3 has 12 residues. Germline V gives CDR1 SNHLY, CDR2 FYNNEI. Trimming cost V 7 bases and J 1 base, with 8 bases left between them.